These 23 T cell receptor beta chains share one sample of origin, sequenced in a study of long-term antiretroviral therapy in people with HIV (dated 2022 in TCRdb). The immunoSEQ hsTCRB v3.0 assay was used at survey level resolution to sequence the TRB variable region. Here the immuneACCESS table is served through TCRdb, limited to in-frame sequences with V and J called. Missing clones are a known gap in these copies; in checked studies unresolved V genes cover under half, and the rest lacks a known reason. The sample profile shows about 16,000 clones; 65% to 85% of them were found once. Together, the top ten hold 14% of the sample. The sample was unsorted PBMCs, taken about 1.2 years before starting antiretroviral therapy. The receptors originated from a man younger than 45 with HIV.

V usage is TRBV4-1 and J usage is TRBJ2-7; the match to TRBD2 covers 10 bases. Unmatched junction bases numbered 16, after V lost 6 bases and J lost 2 bases. Germline V CDR1 and CDR2: MGHRA, YSYEKL. CDR3 size: 18 residues. In DNA, the CDR3 is TGCGCCAGCAGTCAATCCCGGCTAGCGGGGGCGTTTACCTACGAGCAGTACTTC. Encoded protein: CASSQSRLAGAFTYEQYF.

This chain connects TRBV4-1 to TRBJ2-1; D is unclear. V lost 4 bases to trimming and J lost 2 bases, with 18 bases between them. Germline values: CDR1 MGHRA, CDR2 YSYEKL. The CDR3 covers 17 residues. CDR3 protein: CASSLSVALDTYNEQFF. The CDR3 nucleotides are TGCGCCAGCAGCCTTAGTGTAGCCCTTGATACCTACAATGAGCAGTTCTTC.

The V call is TRBV5-1, the J call TRBJ1-1; 7 nucleotides line up with TRBD1. The germline V gene encodes CDR1 SGHRS and CDR2 YFSETQ. The CDR3 totals 16 residues. J was trimmed by 1 base and V by 4 bases; bases with no gene match: 10. Here the CDR3 reads CASSPRDSTRNTEAFF. The CDR3 DNA sequence: TGCGCCAGCAGCCCCCGGGACAGCACTAGGAACACTGAAGCTTTCTTT.

This clone was detected once. The chain links TRBV28 to TRBJ1-5; D is perhaps TRBD1 (6 bases). This CDR3 comprises 18 residues. V was pared by 3 bases and J by 4 bases, with 22 bases between. The germline V gene encodes CDR1 MDHEN and CDR2 SYDVKM. The CDR3 DNA reads as TGTGCCAGCAGTTTGATCTTTAGTTTTGTGCAGGGGAATCAGCCCCAGCATTTT. Amino acids: CASSLIFSFVQGNQPQHF.

The chain joins TRBV15 to TRBJ2-7, with D possibly TRBD1 on 6 matching bases. In germline, CDR1 is LNHNV, CDR2 YYDKDF (reference sequence). This CDR3 comprises 14 residues. V lost 5 bases, J lost 2 bases, and 13 bases lay in between. The CDR3 protein is CATSGQTGPYEQYF. DNA for the CDR3: TGTGCCACCAGCGGACAGACTGGCCCCTACGAGCAGTACTTC.

The chain is built from TRBV5-1 and TRBJ2-2; 11 bases fit TRBD2. Trimming took 0 bases from V and 5 from J; bases not matched to a gene: 0. The CDR3 runs 15 residues. Germline CDR1 and CDR2: SGHRS and YFSETQ. CDR3 protein: CASSLASGRTGELFF. The CDR3 nucleotides are TGCGCCAGCAGCTTGGCTAGCGGGAGGACCGGGGAGCTGTTTTTT. The variable domain in full, completed from reference TRBV5-1 and TRBJ2-2, reads KAGVTQTPRYLIKTRGQQVTLSCSPISGHRSVSWYQQTPGQGLQFLFEYFSETQRNKGNFPGRFSGRQFSNSRSEMNVSTLELGDSALYLCASSLASGRTGELFFGEGSRLTVL.

The chain couples TRBV5-5 to TRBJ1-2; 9 nucleotides align to TRBD1. V dropped 4 bases and J dropped 4; count of bases not matched to a gene: 5. Germline V gene sequence: CDR1 SGHKS, CDR2 YYEKEE (reference sequence). CDR3 length equals 14 residues. CDR3 amino acids: CASSLSTGGYGYTF. The CDR3 nucleotides are TGTGCCAGCAGCCTATCGACAGGGGGCTATGGCTACACCTTC.

Notes on this clone: The identical CDR3 is also encoded by other nucleotide sequences in the sample. The CDR3 is CASSPLGNEQFF. The CDR3 DNA sequence: TGTGCCAGCTCACCTTTAGGGAATGAGCAGTTCTTC. This chain uses TRBV18 with TRBJ2-1; D call uncertain. The CDR3 runs 12 residues. Deletions cut 3 bases from V and 7 bases from J, with 7 bases between. Germline V gene sequence: CDR1 KGHSH, CDR2 LQKENI.

This chain uses TRBV25-1 with TRBJ2-2, with D hard to call. V was pared by 10 bases and J by 1 base, with 4 bases between. There are 11 residues in the CDR3. The V gene's germline CDR1 is MGHDK and CDR2 SYGVNS. The CDR3 bases are TGTGCCACCCGGAACACCGGGGAGCTGTTTTTT. Translation: CATRNTGELFF.

V and J are TRBV19 and TRBJ1-3, with 10 bases identical to TRBD1. V was pared by 5 bases and J by 2 bases, with 6 bases of the junction left unmatched. The CDR3 has 16 amino acids. CDR1 LNHDA and CDR2 SQIVND come from the germline V gene (reference sequence). CDR3 protein: CASSAGQGGPGNTIYF. The CDR3 nucleotides read TGTGCCAGTAGTGCCGGACAGGGGGGACCTGGAAACACCATATATTTT.

V gene TRBV5-1 combines with J gene TRBJ2-3, with 9 bases aligning to TRBD1. The germline CDR1 and CDR2 sequences are SGHRS and YFSETQ. The CDR3 loop spans 15 amino acids. V dropped 7 bases and J dropped 4; count of bases not matched to a gene: 10. CDR3 bases: TGCGCCAGCCGACAACCGGGACAGGGATCAGATACGCAGTATTTT. Its protein product is CASRQPGQGSDTQYF.

The chain combines TRBV28 with TRBJ2-7; TRBD2 is a possible D gene (6 bases). Germline lookup yields CDR1 MDHEN and CDR2 SYDVKM. The CDR3 is 13 residues long. The ends were cut back, 8 bases at V and 4 bases at J, with 15 bases in the middle. CDR3: CASGGPISYEQYF. The CDR3 DNA follows: TGTGCCAGCGGAGGGCCCATTAGTTACGAGCAGTACTTC.

The chain combines TRBV10-1 with TRBJ1-5, with 11 bases identical to TRBD1. This CDR3 region has 15 residues. V shed 5 bases and J 6 bases; nucleotides not matched to a gene: 6. Germline CDR1 and CDR2: WNHNN and SYGVQD (reference sequence). CDR3 residues: CASSYRDRGSQPQHF. CDR3 nucleotides: TGCGCCAGCAGTTACCGGGACAGGGGGAGTCAGCCCCAGCATTTT.

V usage is TRBV30 and J usage is TRBJ2-7, with 9 bases aligning to TRBD2. The ends lost 3 bases at V and 0 bases at J; junction bases unmatched: 15. Looked up from germline, CDR1 is GTSNPN and CDR2 is SVGIG (reference sequence). The CDR3 has 18 residues. CDR3 DNA: TGTGCCTGGAGCGGGGCAGGGCTAGCGGGAAGTACCTCCTACGAGCAGTACTTC. Translation gives CAWSGAGLAGSTSYEQYF.

This sequence joins TRBV6-5 and TRBJ2-7; 8 bases agree with TRBD1. CDR3 length: 13 amino acids. CDR1 is MNHEY and CDR2 is SVGAGI in the germline V gene. Losses at the gene ends were 5 bases for V and 4 bases for J; bases not matched to a gene: 4. DNA of the CDR3: TGTGCCAGCAGTCCCGGGACAGGATACGAGCAGTACTTC. Its protein product is CASSPGTGYEQYF.

The chain combines TRBV10-1 with TRBJ2-7; 7 nucleotides line up with TRBD1. There are 18 residues in the CDR3. The V gene end was trimmed by 3 bases and the J gene end by 6 bases; junction bases not matched to a gene: 20. Germline V gene sequence: CDR1 WNHNN, CDR2 SYGVQD (reference sequence). CDR3: CASSDQRSLGQVWGEQYF. CDR3 bases: TGCGCCAGCAGTGACCAGAGATCCCTCGGACAGGTATGGGGCGAGCAGTACTTC.

This clone was counted a few times. The chain has TRBV19 and TRBJ1-5, with D uncertain. Deletions cut 3 bases from V and 0 bases from J, with 6 bases between. Germline CDR1 reads LNHDA; CDR2 reads SQIVND (reference sequence). The CDR3 contains 14 residues. CDR3 in amino acids: CASSIWDSNQPQHF. CDR3 in DNA: TGTGCCAGTAGTATTTGGGATAGCAATCAGCCCCAGCATTTT.

A single count supports this clone. The V call is TRBV4-3, the J call TRBJ2-7; 11 nucleotides agree with TRBD2. CDR3 length: 15 residues. Germline V lookup: CDR1 LGHNA, CDR2 YSLEER. Trimming cost V 4 bases and J 6 bases; bases outside gene matches: 8. As DNA, the CDR3 is TGCGCCAGCAGCCCAGCCCCCCTAGCGGGAGGCGAGCAGTACTTC. Translation: CASSPAPLAGGEQYF.

In its sample, this clone was seen once. The rearrangement uses TRBV6-1 and TRBJ2-3; D is tentatively TRBD1 or TRBD2 (6 bases each). Germline V lookup: CDR1 MNHNS, CDR2 SASEGT. Trimming pared 6 bases from V and 1 base from J, leaving 14 bases between. This CDR3 has 15 residues. In DNA, the CDR3 is TGTGCCAGCAGCCACACGGGGGCGCGCACAGATACGCAGTATTTT. This codes for CASSHTGARTDTQYF.

The rearrangement uses TRBV5-4 and TRBJ2-1, with D unresolved. In germline, CDR1 is SGHNT, CDR2 YYREEE (reference sequence). This CDR3 comprises 14 residues. Deletions cut 4 bases from V and 6 bases from J, with 14 bases between. As DNA, the CDR3 is TGTGCCAGCAGCCCCCTCGAGGTGATCAATGAGCAGTTCTTC. Protein: CASSPLEVINEQFF.

This clone is a singleton in its sample. V and J are TRBV28 and TRBJ1-2; D gene uncertain. Germline V gene sequence: CDR1 MDHEN, CDR2 SYDVKM. V lost 2 bases and J 0 bases, leaving 10 bases between the germline ends. This CDR3 is 15 amino acids long. The CDR3 protein is CASSLGITANYGYTF. For the CDR3, the DNA is TGTGCCAGCAGTTTAGGAATTACAGCTAACTATGGCTACACCTTC.

This chain connects TRBV10-2 to TRBJ1-2, with 9 positions matching TRBD1. The junction had 11 bases not matched to a gene; V was cut back by 10 bases and J by 8 bases. The CDR3 is 13 amino acids. CDR1 is WSHSY, CDR2 SAAADI, per germline. The CDR3 sequence is CAIREDRGSGYTF. As DNA, the CDR3 is TGCGCCATTAGGGAGGACAGGGGTAGCGGCTACACCTTC.

This clone was seen only once. J is TRBJ2-1 and V is TRBV30; TRBD2 aligns across 9 bases. Germline trimming cut 7 bases from V and 9 bases from J; bases unmatched to any gene: 28. The germline V gene has CDR1 GTSNPN and CDR2 SVGIG (reference sequence). This CDR3 is built from 19 residues. The CDR3, as DNA: TGTGCCTCGTACCCCCCGGGACAGCAAAAATTAGCGGGAGTAGTTGAGCAGTTCTTC. Amino acids: CASYPPGQQKLAGVVEQFF.